The T cell receptor beta chain described here comes from a study of T cell responses to AZD1222 COVID-19 vaccine. Regarding the study as a whole: Among AZD1222 vaccinees, only 5 to 7 were seropositive at baseline. The span of vaccine-associated CD4 TCRs extended across spike, with dominance at 160-218 and 743-854.

Assay: immunoSEQ multiplex PCR; the TCRdb copy retains only in-frame clones and omits some. The repertoire includes approximately 74,000 clones, approximately 90% of them detected once, and around 1.3% sits in the top ten. Concerning this clone: As yet, its antigen is unknown.

CDR1 SGHTA and CDR2 FQGNSA come from the germline V gene. CDR3 length: 16 residues. The V and J ends lost 5 bases and 8 bases respectively, with 24 bases between them. The receptor was isolated from an adult who received the AZD1222 COVID-19 vaccine. The chain joins TRBV7-2 to TRBJ1-2; a possible D gene is TRBD1 (6 bases). This sample comprised peripheral blood, obtained 28 days after the second AZD1222 dose. CDR3: CASSPRGQGRFQGYTF. Here the CDR3 DNA reads TGTGCCAGCAGCCCCCGGGGGCAGGGACGGTTTCAAGGCTACACCTTC. The variable domain in full, with the rest retrieved from reference TRBV7-2 and TRBJ1-2, is GAGVSQSPSNKVTEKGKDVELRCDPISGHTALYWYRQSLGQGLEFLIYFQGNSAPDKSGLPSDRFSAERTGGSVSTLTIQRTQQEDSAVYLCASSPRGQGRFQGYTFGSGTRLTVV.